This T cell receptor (beta chain) came from a study of low-dose radiotherapy and immunotherapy resistance in tumors. Across the whole study: Each fraction for Cohort 1 was 0.5 Gy, given every 2 weeks, and the total came to 6.5 Gy.

Germline CDR1 reads MNHEY; CDR2 reads SVGEGT. The CDR3 has 15 amino acids. The J segment lost 2 bases and the V segment lost 8 bases, leaving 6 bases of the junction unmatched. The time point: after trial treatment. Treatment here: LDRT plus nivolumab, ipilimumab, low-dose cyclophosphamide and aspirin (RACIN trial). TRAV- and TRBV-specific primers, spanning alpha and beta chains, primed first-strand cDNA. Amplification of TCRs used a constant-region primer and V-primer adapter for about 21 PCR cycles. TCRdb recomputed calls from the reads with MiXCR, one row per CDR3 protein. The profile shows under 40,000 distinct CDR3 sequences, under 55% of them singletons.

The sample was PBMCs, taken after low-dose radiotherapy plus immunotherapy. The sequence derives from a male donor with gallbladder cancer. The gene calls are TRBV6-2 or TRBV6-3 and TRBJ2-3, with 11 bases identical to TRBD2. CDR3 loop: CASCETSGITDTQYF. CDR3 bases: TGTGCCAGCTGTGAGACTAGCGGGATCACAGATACGCAGTATTTT.